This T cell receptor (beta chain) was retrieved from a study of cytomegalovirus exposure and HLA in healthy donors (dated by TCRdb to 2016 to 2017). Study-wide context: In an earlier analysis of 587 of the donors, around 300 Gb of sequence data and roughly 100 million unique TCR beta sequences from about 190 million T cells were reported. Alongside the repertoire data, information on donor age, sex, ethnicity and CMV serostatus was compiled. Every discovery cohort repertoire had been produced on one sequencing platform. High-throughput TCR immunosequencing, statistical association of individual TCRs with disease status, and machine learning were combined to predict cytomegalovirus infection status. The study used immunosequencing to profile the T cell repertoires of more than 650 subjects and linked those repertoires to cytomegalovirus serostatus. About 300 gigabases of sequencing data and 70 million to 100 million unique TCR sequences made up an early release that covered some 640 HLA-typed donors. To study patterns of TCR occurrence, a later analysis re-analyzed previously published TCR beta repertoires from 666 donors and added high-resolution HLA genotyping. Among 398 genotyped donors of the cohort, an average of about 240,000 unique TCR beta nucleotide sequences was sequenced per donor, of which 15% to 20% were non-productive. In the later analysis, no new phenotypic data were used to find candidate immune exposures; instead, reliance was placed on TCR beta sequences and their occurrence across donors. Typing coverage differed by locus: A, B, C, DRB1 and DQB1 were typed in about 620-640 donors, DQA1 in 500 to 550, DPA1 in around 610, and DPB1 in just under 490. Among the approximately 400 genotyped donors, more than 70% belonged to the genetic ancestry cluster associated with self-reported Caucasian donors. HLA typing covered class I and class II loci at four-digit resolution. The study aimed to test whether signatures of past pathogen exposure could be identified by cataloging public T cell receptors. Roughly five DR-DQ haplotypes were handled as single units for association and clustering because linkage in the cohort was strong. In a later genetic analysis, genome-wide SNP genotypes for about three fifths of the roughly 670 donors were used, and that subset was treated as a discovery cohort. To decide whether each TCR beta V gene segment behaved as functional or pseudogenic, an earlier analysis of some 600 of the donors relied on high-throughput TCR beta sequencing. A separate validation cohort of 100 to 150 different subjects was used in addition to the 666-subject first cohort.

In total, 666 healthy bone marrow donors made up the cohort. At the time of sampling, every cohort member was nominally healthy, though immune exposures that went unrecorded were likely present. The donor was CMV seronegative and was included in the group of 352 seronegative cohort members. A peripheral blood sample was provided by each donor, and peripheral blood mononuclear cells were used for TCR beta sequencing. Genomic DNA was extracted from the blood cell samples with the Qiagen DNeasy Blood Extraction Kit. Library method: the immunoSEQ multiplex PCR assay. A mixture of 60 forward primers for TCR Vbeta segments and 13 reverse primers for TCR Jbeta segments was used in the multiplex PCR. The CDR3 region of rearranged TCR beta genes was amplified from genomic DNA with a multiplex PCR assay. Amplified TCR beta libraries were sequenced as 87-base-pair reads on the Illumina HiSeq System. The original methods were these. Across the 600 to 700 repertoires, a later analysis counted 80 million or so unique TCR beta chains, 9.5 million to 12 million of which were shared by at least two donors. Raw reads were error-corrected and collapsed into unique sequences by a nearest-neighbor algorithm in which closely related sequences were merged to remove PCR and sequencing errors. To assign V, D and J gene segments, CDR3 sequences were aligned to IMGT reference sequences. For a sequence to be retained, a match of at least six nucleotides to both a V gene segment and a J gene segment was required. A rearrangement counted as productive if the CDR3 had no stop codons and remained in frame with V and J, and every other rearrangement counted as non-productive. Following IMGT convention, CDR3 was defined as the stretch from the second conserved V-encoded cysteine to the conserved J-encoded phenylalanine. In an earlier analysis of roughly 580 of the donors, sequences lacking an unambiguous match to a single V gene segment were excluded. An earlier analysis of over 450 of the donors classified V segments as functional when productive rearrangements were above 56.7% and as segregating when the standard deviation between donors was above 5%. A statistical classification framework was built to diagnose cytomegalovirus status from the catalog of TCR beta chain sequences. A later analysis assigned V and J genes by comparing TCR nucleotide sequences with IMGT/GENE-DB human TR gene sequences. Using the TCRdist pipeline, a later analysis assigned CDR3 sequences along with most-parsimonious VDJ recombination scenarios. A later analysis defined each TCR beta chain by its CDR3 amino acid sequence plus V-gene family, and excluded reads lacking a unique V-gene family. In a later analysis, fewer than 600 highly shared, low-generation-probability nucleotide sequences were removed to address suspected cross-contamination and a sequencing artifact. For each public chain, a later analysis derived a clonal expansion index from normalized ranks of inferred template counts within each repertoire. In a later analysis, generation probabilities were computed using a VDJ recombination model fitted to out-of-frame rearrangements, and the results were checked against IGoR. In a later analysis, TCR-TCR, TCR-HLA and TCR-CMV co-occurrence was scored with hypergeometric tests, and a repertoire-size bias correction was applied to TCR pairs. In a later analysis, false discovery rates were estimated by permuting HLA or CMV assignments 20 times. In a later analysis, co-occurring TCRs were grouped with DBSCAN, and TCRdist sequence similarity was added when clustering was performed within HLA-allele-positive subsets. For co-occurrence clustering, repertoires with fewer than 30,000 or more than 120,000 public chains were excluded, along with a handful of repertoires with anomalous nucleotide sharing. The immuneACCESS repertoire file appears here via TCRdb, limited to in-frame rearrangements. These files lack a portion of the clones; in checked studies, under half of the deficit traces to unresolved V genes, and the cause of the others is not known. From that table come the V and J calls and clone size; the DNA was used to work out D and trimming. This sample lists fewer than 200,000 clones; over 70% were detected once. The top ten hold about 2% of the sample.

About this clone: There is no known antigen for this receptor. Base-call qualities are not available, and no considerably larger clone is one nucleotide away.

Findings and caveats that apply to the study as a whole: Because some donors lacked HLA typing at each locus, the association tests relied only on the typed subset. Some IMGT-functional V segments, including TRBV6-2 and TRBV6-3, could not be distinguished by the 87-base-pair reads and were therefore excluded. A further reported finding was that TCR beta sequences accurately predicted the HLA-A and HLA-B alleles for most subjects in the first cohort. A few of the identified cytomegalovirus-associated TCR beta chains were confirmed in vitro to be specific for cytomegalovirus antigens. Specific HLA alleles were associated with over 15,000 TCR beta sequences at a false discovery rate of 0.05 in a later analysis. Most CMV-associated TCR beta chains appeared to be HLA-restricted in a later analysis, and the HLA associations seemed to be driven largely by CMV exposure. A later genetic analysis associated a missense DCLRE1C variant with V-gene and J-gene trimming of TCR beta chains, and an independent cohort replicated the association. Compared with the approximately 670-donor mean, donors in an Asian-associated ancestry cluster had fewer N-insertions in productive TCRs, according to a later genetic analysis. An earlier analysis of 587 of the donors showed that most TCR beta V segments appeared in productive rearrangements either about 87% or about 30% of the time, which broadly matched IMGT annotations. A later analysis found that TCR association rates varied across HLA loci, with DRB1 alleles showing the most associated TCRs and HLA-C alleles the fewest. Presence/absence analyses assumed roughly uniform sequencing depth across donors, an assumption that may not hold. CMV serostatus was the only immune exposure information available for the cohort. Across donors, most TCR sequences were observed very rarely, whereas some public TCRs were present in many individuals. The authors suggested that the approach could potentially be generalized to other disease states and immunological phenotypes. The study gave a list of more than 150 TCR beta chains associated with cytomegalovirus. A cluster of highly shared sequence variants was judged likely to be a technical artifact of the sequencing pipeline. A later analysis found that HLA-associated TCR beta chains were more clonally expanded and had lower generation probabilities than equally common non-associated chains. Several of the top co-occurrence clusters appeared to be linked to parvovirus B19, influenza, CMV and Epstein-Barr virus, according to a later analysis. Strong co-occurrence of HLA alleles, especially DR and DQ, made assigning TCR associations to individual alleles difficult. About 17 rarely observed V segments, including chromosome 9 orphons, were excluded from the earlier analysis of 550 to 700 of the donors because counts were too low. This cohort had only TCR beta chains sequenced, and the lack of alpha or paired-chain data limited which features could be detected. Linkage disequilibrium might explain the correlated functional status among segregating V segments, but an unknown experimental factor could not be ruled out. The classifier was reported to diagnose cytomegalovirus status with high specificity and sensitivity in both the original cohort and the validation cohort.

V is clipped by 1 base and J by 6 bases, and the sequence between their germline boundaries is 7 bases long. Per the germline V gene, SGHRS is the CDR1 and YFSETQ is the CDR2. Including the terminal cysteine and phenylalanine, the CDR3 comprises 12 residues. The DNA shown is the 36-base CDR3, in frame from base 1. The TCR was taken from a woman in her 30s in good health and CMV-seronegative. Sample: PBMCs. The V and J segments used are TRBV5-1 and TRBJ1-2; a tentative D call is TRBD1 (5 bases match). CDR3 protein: CASSLSRDGYTF. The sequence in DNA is TGCGCCAGCAGCTTGTCCAGGGATGGCTACACCTTC.